This entry describes one T cell receptor (beta chain). The sample comes from a study of blood T cell repertoires in COVID-19. In the study overall: Spain, Italy and the United States supplied samples that represented acute and convalescent COVID-19. From T cells, B-cell-depleted T cells, or PBMCs came the material, which was cDNA or gDNA.

Using immunoSEQ multiplex PCR, the repertoire was profiled, and TCRdb retains in-frame clones only, with some absent. The sample has roughly 100,000 clones, approximately 81% seen once. Trimming shortened V by 6 bases and J by 8 bases, and 13 bases separated the two germline ends. The length of the CDR3 is 12 residues. CDR1 and CDR2 (germline): MDHEN, SYDVKM. The sequence was obtained from a man older than 75 with acute or convalescent COVID-19. Sequencing was carried out using peripheral blood. The rearrangement joins TRBV28 to TRBJ1-2; no definite D call. The CDR3 DNA reads TGTGCCAGCAGAGGGCAGACGGGGGGCTACACCTTC. Protein sequence: CASRGQTGGYTF.